This TCR beta chain was obtained from a study of cytomegalovirus exposure and HLA in healthy donors. This CDR3 has 16 residues. Losses at the gene ends were 0 bases for V and 3 bases for J; bases not matched to a gene: 5. Germline CDR1 ENHRY, CDR2 SYGVKD. Vbeta (60) and Jbeta (13) primers were used in the PCR. Data came from immunoSEQ multiplex PCR; TCRdb stores just in-frame clones and leaves some out. The sample lists about 160,000 clones, about three quarters occurring once. Material for sequencing was PBMCs. This TCR was recovered from a man younger than 35 in good health and CMV-seropositive. The chain recombines TRBV10-3 with TRBJ2-1; 7 positions agree with TRBD2. The CDR3 DNA reads as TGTGCCATCAGTGAGTCCCCGGGGGGACGCTACAATGAGCAGTTCTTC. Translated: CAISESPGGRYNEQFF.